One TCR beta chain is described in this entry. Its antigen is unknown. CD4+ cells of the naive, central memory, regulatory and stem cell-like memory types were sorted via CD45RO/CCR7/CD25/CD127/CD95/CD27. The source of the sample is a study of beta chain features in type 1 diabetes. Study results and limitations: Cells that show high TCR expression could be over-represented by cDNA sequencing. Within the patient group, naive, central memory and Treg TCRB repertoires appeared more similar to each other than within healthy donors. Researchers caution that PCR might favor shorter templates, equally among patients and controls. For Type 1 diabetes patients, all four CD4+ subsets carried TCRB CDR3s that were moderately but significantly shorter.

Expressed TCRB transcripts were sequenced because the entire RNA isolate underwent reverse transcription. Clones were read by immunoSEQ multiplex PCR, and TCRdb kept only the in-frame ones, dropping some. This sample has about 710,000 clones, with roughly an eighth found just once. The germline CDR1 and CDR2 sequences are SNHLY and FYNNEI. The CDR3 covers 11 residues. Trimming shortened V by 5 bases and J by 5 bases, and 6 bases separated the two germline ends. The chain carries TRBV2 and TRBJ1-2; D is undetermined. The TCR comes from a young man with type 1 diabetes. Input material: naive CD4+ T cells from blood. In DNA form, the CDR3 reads TGTGCCAGCAGTCAGGAGTATGGCTACACCTTC. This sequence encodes CASSQEYGYTF.